Shown below are 10 T cell receptor beta chains from a single sample sequenced in a study of T cells in Graves' hyperthyroidism and ophthalmopathy. TCR beta CDR3 sequences were amplified from RNA transcripts. During a first-round RT-PCR of the TCR CDR3, the HTBI primer set was used. A single record per CDR3 protein comes from TCRdb applying MiXCR to the multiplex PCR reads. This table has around 570,000 distinct CDR3 sequences, about 20% appearing once. Sequenced material: blood. Receptors were obtained from a man between 35 and 55 years old with Graves' ophthalmopathy.

The chain recombines TRBV9 with TRBJ1-5; 9 positions agree with TRBD1. V was pared by 3 bases and J by 5 bases, with 6 bases of the junction left unmatched. The CDR3 consists of 15 residues. The germline CDR1 and CDR2 sequences are SGDLS and YYNGEE. CDR3 amino acids: CASSEGQGSYQPQHF. The CDR3 DNA reads TGTGCCAGCAGCGAAGGACAGGGGAGCTATCAGCCCCAGCATTTT.

This clonotype was detected many times. The CDR3 bases are TGTGCCAGCAGCCACGCACAGGGGAACATTCAGTACTTC. Its protein is CASSHAQGNIQYF. This chain connects TRBV3-1 to TRBJ2-4; 7 bases are a match to TRBD1. V lost 3 bases to trimming and J lost 7 bases; unmatched junction nucleotides: 3. The length of the CDR3 is 13 residues. From germline, CDR1 is LGHDT and CDR2 YNNKEL (reference sequence).

This clonotype was counted many times. The genes are TRBV7-2 and TRBJ2-7; tentative D call: TRBD1 (5 bases). This CDR3 is built from 15 residues. V was shortened by 1 base and J by 1 base, with 11 bases between the two germline ends. From germline, CDR1 is SGHTA and CDR2 FQGNSA. CDR3 protein: CASSLERGRSYEQYF. DNA of the CDR3: TGTGCCAGCAGCTTAGAAAGGGGCAGGTCCTACGAGCAGTACTTC.

J is TRBJ2-5 and V is TRBV5-1; the D gene could be TRBD1 or TRBD2 (5 bases each). CDR3 size: 17 residues. CDR1 is SGHRS and CDR2 is YFSETQ in the germline V gene. Deletions cut 2 bases from V and 1 base from J, with 18 bases between. The CDR3 coding sequence is TGCGCCAGCAGCTTCCACGGGGCCAAGACCTCCCAAGAGACCCAGTACTTC. This translates into CASSFHGAKTSQETQYF. Combining the CDR3 with reference TRBV5-1 and TRBJ2-5 gives the whole variable domain KAGVTQTPRYLIKTRGQQVTLSCSPISGHRSVSWYQQTPGQGLQFLFEYFSETQRNKGNFPGRFSGRQFSNSRSEMNVSTLELGDSALYLCASSFHGAKTSQETQYFGPGTRLLVL.

J is TRBJ2-5 and V is TRBV20-1; D remains unclear. V lost 0 bases, J lost 10 bases, and 9 bases lay in between. The CDR3 spans 11 residues. CDR1 is DFQATT and CDR2 is SNEGSKA in the germline V gene (reference sequence). This chain's CDR3 is CSAREPEDQYF. CDR3 bases: TGCAGTGCTAGAGAACCAGAAGACCAGTACTTC.

The chain carries TRBV4-2 and TRBJ2-7, with 7 bases aligning to TRBD2. Germline lookup yields CDR1 LGHNA and CDR2 YNFKEQ. This CDR3 spans 15 amino acids. Unmatched junction bases numbered 8, after V lost 1 base and J lost 5 bases. CDR3 loop: CASSQVSAGSHEQYF. The CDR3 bases are TGTGCCAGCAGCCAAGTGTCAGCGGGATCCCACGAGCAGTACTTC.

At least ten counts were recorded for this clonotype. This chain uses TRBV11-2 with TRBJ2-1; 9 positions match TRBD2. The trim removed 8 bases at V and 5 bases at J, leaving 7 bases unmatched. Germline V gene data show CDR1 as SGHAT and CDR2 as FQNNGV. This CDR3 has 14 amino acids. The chain's CDR3 is CASGGLAGHNEQFF. The DNA of the CDR3 is TGTGCCAGCGGAGGGCTAGCGGGGCACAATGAGCAGTTCTTC.

Comments on this clonotype: Sequence at one end of the junction differs from germline and may be a read error. The gene calls are TRBV9 and TRBJ2-7; D may be TRBD1 or TRBD2 (5 bases each). The CDR3 has 16 amino acids. Germline CDR1 SGDLS, CDR2 YYNGEE. CDR3 sequence reads: CASSESPLGLQGEQYF. The CDR3, as DNA: TGCGCCAGCAGTGAGTCCCCCCTTGGACTGCAGGGCGAGCAGTACTTC.

This chain uses TRBV7-9 with TRBJ2-1; D is undetermined. Germline CDR1 reads SEHNR; CDR2 reads FQNEAQ (reference sequence). The CDR3 has 14 amino acids. The V end was cut by 5 bases, the J end by 5 bases, with 13 bases between. CDR3 in amino acids: CASSLRPGNNEQFF. The CDR3 nucleotides are TGTGCCAGCAGCCTCCGGCCCGGTAACAATGAGCAGTTCTTC.

This clonotype appeared many times. V gene TRBV20-1 combines with J gene TRBJ2-3, with D tentatively TRBD2 (6 bases). CDR3 length: 17 residues. The V gene's germline CDR1 is DFQATT and CDR2 SNEGSKA (reference sequence). Trimming shortened V by 5 bases and J by 5 bases, and 26 bases separated the two germline ends. As DNA, the CDR3 is TGCAGTGCTCCGACCGGGGCGGGAACGATTTCGGGAGATACGCAGTATTTT. Its translation is CSAPTGAGTISGDTQYF.